One and the same sample provided the 23 T cell receptor beta chains below, sequenced in a study of T cells in Graves' hyperthyroidism and ophthalmopathy. Authors of the study amplified TCR beta CDR3 regions from RNA transcripts. First-round RT-PCR of the TCR CDR3 relied on the HTBI primer set. MiXCR was run by TCRdb on the multiplex PCR reads, yielding one entry per CDR3 protein. The sample has about 520,000 distinct CDR3 sequences, approximately 25% seen once; the top ten hold approximately 10%. Sequenced material: blood. All receptors come from a woman in her 30s with Graves' ophthalmopathy.

This clonotype has ten or more counts. The CDR3 is CASSFNTGELFF. The CDR3 DNA follows: TGTGCCAGCAGCTTTAACACCGGGGAGCTGTTTTTT. The chain couples TRBV13 to TRBJ2-2; D gene unclear. Trimming pared 3 bases from V and 2 bases from J, leaving 1 base between. CDR3 size: 12 residues. The V gene's germline CDR1 is PRHDT and CDR2 FYEKMQ (reference sequence).

This clonotype has a handful of counts. A much larger clone differs from this one at a single base, so this may be a read error. Since no conserved phenylalanine or tryptophan closes the CDR3, a read error is the likely cause. For the CDR3, the DNA is TGTGCCAGCAGCACGACAGGGGGCGATGGCTACACCTAC. Its protein product is CASSTTGGDGYTY. The V call is TRBV6-2 or TRBV6-3, the J call TRBJ1-2; 10 bases map to TRBD1. This CDR3 has 13 residues. With V trimmed by 6 bases and J by 6 bases, 4 bases remained unmatched. Germline-derived CDR1 and CDR2 are MNHEY and SVGEGT.

With regard to this clonotype: One end of the junction fails to match germline, which may point to a read error. The chain combines TRBV12-3 or TRBV12-4 with TRBJ2-1; 8 nucleotides agree with TRBD1. The CDR3 sequence is 13 residues long. The CDR3 here is CASGQGMSNEKFF. DNA for the CDR3: TGTGCCAGCGGACAGGGTATGTCCAATGAGAAGTTCTTC.

The rearrangement joins TRBV6-2 or TRBV6-3 to TRBJ2-7; 7 bases align to TRBD1. The CDR3 is 14 amino acids. J gave up 3 bases and V 6 bases, and 8 bases lay outside the gene matches. In germline, CDR1 is MNHEY, CDR2 SVGEGT. The CDR3 bases are TGTGCCAGCAGACCCGGGACAGCCCTCTACGAGCAGTACTTC. Translation: CASRPGTALYEQYF.

The chain couples TRBV7-9 to TRBJ2-7, with 7 bases fitting TRBD1. The germline CDR1 and CDR2 sequences are SEHNR and FQNEAQ (reference sequence). The CDR3 runs 14 residues. After removal of 5 bases from V and 0 bases from J, the junction contained 4 bases not matched to a gene. The CDR3 DNA reads TGTGCCAGCAGCATTGACAGGGACTCCTACGAGCAGTACTTC. Residues: CASSIDRDSYEQYF. Variable domain in full (rest from reference TRBV7-9 and TRBJ2-7): DTGVSQNPRHKITKRGQNVTFRCDPISEHNRLYWYRQTLGQGPEFLTYFQNEAQLEKSRLLSDRFSAERPKGSFSTLEIQRTEQGDSAMYLCASSIDRDSYEQYFGPGTRLTVT.

The J gene is TRBJ1-2, the V gene TRBV12-3 or TRBV12-4; D is unresolved. Trimming took off 0 bases at V and 0 bases at J, with 14 bases between the two ends. The CDR3 runs 17 residues. The CDR3 here is CASSLAGRTGTNYGYTF. The CDR3 bases are TGTGCCAGCAGTTTAGCCGGACGAACGGGGACTAACTATGGCTACACCTTC.

At least ten counts were recorded for this clonotype. The rearrangement links TRBV6-2 or TRBV6-3 to TRBJ2-3; D may be TRBD2 (5 bases). The CDR3 sequence is 19 residues long. Per the germline V gene, CDR1 is MNHEY and CDR2 is SVGEGT. Trimming stripped 5 bases from V and 1 base from J, with 25 bases between. For the CDR3, the DNA is TGTGCCAGCAGTCGGCCGGCTTCGCTAGGGTTCGGGGGCACAGATACGCAGTATTTT. This translates into CASSRPASLGFGGTDTQYF.

This clonotype has a count of ten or more. The V call is TRBV7-2, the J call TRBJ2-5; no definite D call. The V and J ends lost 5 bases and 2 bases respectively, with 12 bases between them. Germline V gene data show CDR1 as SGHTA and CDR2 as FQGNSA. CDR3 length equals 14 residues. CDR3 protein: CASSLTNTQETQYF. CDR3 DNA: TGTGCCAGCAGCCTTACAAATACACAAGAGACCCAGTACTTC.

The J gene is TRBJ2-5, the V gene TRBV4-1; D unclear. The CDR3 totals 15 residues. Germline V gene lookup returns CDR1 MGHRA and CDR2 YSYEKL. V shed 0 bases and J shed 4 bases, with 12 bases lying between them. The CDR3 DNA sequence: TGCGCCAGCAGCCAAGATGGGGTATTATCAGAGACCCAGTACTTC. Translation: CASSQDGVLSETQYF.

The CDR3 DNA reads TGTGCCAGCAGCCCCGCTCCTCCGGGGGCCCAGCATTTT. This sequence encodes CASSPAPPGAQHF. The chain combines TRBV12-3 or TRBV12-4 with TRBJ1-5, with TRBD1 as a possible D gene (5 bases). With 6 bases removed from V and 11 bases from J, the gap between germline ends came to 17 bases. This CDR3 is 13 amino acids long.

This clonotype was recorded many times. This sequence joins TRBV15 and TRBJ1-1; weak D call: TRBD1 (5 bases). Germline loops: CDR1 LNHNV, CDR2 YYDKDF (reference sequence). The germline V and J ends were trimmed by 3 bases and 7 bases, with 9 bases remaining between them. CDR3 length: 12 amino acids. The CDR3 region is CATSRGPIEAFF. DNA of the CDR3: TGTGCCACCAGCAGGGGGCCGATTGAAGCTTTCTTT.

The V and J genes are TRBV5-1 and TRBJ2-7; 8 positions match TRBD2. With 7 bases clipped from V and 3 bases from J, the junction kept 15 bases outside the gene matches. Germline V gives CDR1 SGHRS, CDR2 YFSETQ. This CDR3 contains 16 residues. The CDR3 region has the DNA TGCGCCAGCGCGCACGGGGGGGGAGGGCTCCTCTACGAGCAGTACTTC. It encodes CASAHGGGGLLYEQYF.

This clonotype was observed many times. The CDR3 is CASSPDRTQPQHF. Here the CDR3 DNA reads TGTGCCAGCAGCCCGGACAGGACTCAGCCCCAGCATTTT. The rearrangement uses TRBV6-1 and TRBJ1-5; 7 nucleotides align to TRBD1. The CDR3 contains 13 residues. Trimming cost V 6 bases and J 6 bases; bases outside gene matches: 5. Germline lookup yields CDR1 MNHNS and CDR2 SASEGT.

The rearrangement joins TRBV7-2 to TRBJ2-5, with no clear D. CDR1 is SGHTA and CDR2 is FQGNSA in the germline V gene. CDR3 size: 16 residues. Trimming pared 5 bases from V and 5 bases from J, leaving 21 bases between. This CDR3 is CASSQIPGYSGETQYF. DNA for the CDR3: TGTGCCAGCAGCCAAATACCCGGGTACTCTGGGGAGACCCAGTACTTC. The variable domain in full, completed from reference TRBV7-2 and TRBJ2-5, reads GAGVSQSPSNKVTEKGKDVELRCDPISGHTALYWYRQSLGQGLEFLIYFQGNSAPDKSGLPSDRFSAERTGGSVSTLTIQRTQQEDSAVYLCASSQIPGYSGETQYFGPGTRLLVL.

Ten or more counts support this clonotype. The chain combines TRBV6-5 with TRBJ1-1, with D perhaps TRBD1 (5 bases). Germline values: CDR1 MNHEY, CDR2 SVGAGI. The V end lost 0 bases, the J end lost 5 bases, and 10 bases lay between the germline ends. This CDR3 has 14 residues. Written as DNA, the CDR3 is TGTGCCAGCAGTTACTCGAGGCAGGGTACTGAAGCTTTCTTT. Its protein is CASSYSRQGTEAFF.

This clonotype has ten or more counts. This chain links TRBV2 with TRBJ2-2, with TRBD1 matching over 7 bases. The trim removed 5 bases at V and 2 bases at J, leaving 5 bases unmatched. The CDR3 consists of 15 residues. Germline CDR1 SNHLY, CDR2 FYNNEI. CDR3 nucleotide sequence: TGTGCCAGCAGTAAAGGGACAGTAAACACCGGGGAGCTGTTTTTT. It yields the protein CASSKGTVNTGELFF.

At least ten counts were recorded for this clonotype. The genes are TRBV19 and TRBJ1-6, with TRBD1 matching 8 bases. The V segment lost 5 bases and the J segment 7 bases; nucleotides outside the gene matches: 7. The V gene's germline CDR1 is LNHDA and CDR2 SQIVND (reference sequence). The CDR3 consists of 15 residues. The CDR3 loop reads CASSPGGIGNSPLHF. The DNA of the CDR3 is TGTGCCAGTAGTCCAGGGGGCATCGGGAATTCACCCCTCCACTTT.

This clonotype was found a few times. The rearrangement joins TRBV5-5 to TRBJ2-5; the match to TRBD2 covers 10 bases. Germline V gives CDR1 SGHKS, CDR2 YYEKEE (reference sequence). V was pared by 0 bases and J by 5 bases, with 7 bases of the junction left unmatched. The CDR3 runs to 16 residues. This CDR3 reads CASSLGRLAGEETQYF. The CDR3 DNA follows: TGTGCCAGCAGCTTGGGGCGCCTAGCGGGAGAGGAGACCCAGTACTTC.

V is TRBV3-1 and J is TRBJ1-1; 7 bases are shared with TRBD1. The CDR3 runs to 15 residues. Germline loops: CDR1 LGHDT, CDR2 YNNKEL (reference sequence). Unmatched junction bases numbered 5, after V lost 1 base and J lost 3 bases. CDR3: CASSQVLDRHTEAFF. The CDR3 nucleotides read TGTGCCAGCAGCCAAGTGCTGGACAGGCACACTGAAGCTTTCTTT.

This clonotype was seen ten or more times. V gene TRBV7-9 combines with J gene TRBJ2-7, with D uncertain. CDR1 and CDR2 from the germline V gene are SEHNR and FQNEAQ (reference sequence). The CDR3 loop spans 12 amino acids. Trimming removed 7 bases at V and 0 bases at J, with 7 bases between. CDR3: CASKSDSYEQYF. The CDR3 coding sequence is TGTGCCAGCAAGAGTGACTCCTACGAGCAGTACTTC.

This clonotype was counted at least ten times. The V call is TRBV7-9, the J call TRBJ2-7; no clear D. The V gene's germline CDR1 is SEHNR and CDR2 FQNEAQ (reference sequence). Trimming took off 4 bases at V and 3 bases at J, with 16 bases between the two ends. The CDR3 sequence is 15 residues long. CDR3 residues: CASSSVEPRIYEQYF. The CDR3, as DNA: TGTGCCAGCAGCTCCGTCGAGCCTCGAATCTACGAGCAGTACTTC.

This clonotype has at least ten counts. The chain employs TRBV27 and TRBJ2-7, with D possibly matching TRBD1 (5 bases). The V and J ends lost 8 bases and 2 bases respectively, with 13 bases between them. The CDR3 is made up of 13 amino acids. CDR1 and CDR2 (germline): MNHEY, SMNVEV (reference sequence). CDR3 sequence reads: CASARQLTYEQYF. The CDR3 DNA is TGTGCCAGCGCTAGACAGCTTACCTACGAGCAGTACTTC.

Remarks on this clonotype: The junction and the germline gene differ at one end; a read error may be behind it. V and J are TRBV28 and TRBJ2-4; D perhaps matches TRBD1 (5 bases). CDR1 MDHEN and CDR2 SYDVKM come from the germline V gene. This CDR3 comprises 12 residues. CDR3 region: CASSIQGGIKYF. The CDR3 nucleotides are TGTGCCAGCAGTATCCAGGGCGGCATTAAGTACTTC. The variable domain in full, with the rest retrieved from reference TRBV28 and TRBJ2-4, is DVKVTQSSRYLVKRTGEKVFLECVQDMDHENMFWYRQDPGLGLRLIYFSYDVKMKEKGDIPEGYSVSREKKERFSLILESASTNQTSMYLCASSIQGGIKYFGAGTRLSVL.